This T cell receptor beta chain came from a study of cytomegalovirus exposure and HLA in healthy donors. Across the study: As an earlier analysis found, some 170 million T cells yielded around 110 million unique TCR beta sequences. Broader study findings: In a later analysis, at a false discovery rate of 0.05, 16,951 TCR beta sequences were associated with HLA alleles. The analysis excluded some indistinguishable V segments, including TRBV6-2 and TRBV6-3.

The PCR made use of 60 Vbeta and 13 Jbeta primers. TCRdb keeps only in-frame clones here, not all; method: immunoSEQ multiplex PCR. Here the sample spans approximately 290,000 clones, approximately 80% being singletons. Germline loops: CDR1 PRHDT, CDR2 FYEKMQ (reference sequence). The CDR3 extends over 14 amino acids. Trimming took 3 bases from V and 3 from J, leaving 12 bases between them. Remarks on this clone: Its target is unknown.

The TCR was taken from a girl aged 2 to 9 in good health and CMV-seronegative. The chain recombines TRBV13 with TRBJ2-7, with D maybe TRBD2 (5 bases). The sample taken for sequencing was PBMCs. The DNA for the CDR3 is TGTGCCAGCAGCTTCATGGGAGCGAACTACGAGCAGTACTTC. Its protein product is CASSFMGANYEQYF. The full variable domain, its missing parts supplied by reference TRBV13 and TRBJ2-7, is AAGVIQSPRHLIKEKRETATLKCYPIPRHDTVYWYQQGPGQDPQFLISFYEKMQSDKGSIPDRFSAQQFSDYHSELNMSSLELGDSALYFCASSFMGANYEQYFGPGTRLTVT.